This T cell receptor beta chain was obtained from a study of control samples from healthy donors and cancer patients. This CDR3 spans 16 amino acids. Germline V lookup: CDR1 SQVTM, CDR2 ANQGSEA. The V end was cut by 0 bases, the J end by 6 bases, with 21 bases between. The method was immunoSEQ multiplex PCR; TCRdb's version includes in-frame clones alone and lacks a portion of them. The sample records 55,000 to 70,000 clones, around 93% being singletons. This sequence was found in a man aged 25-45 years with colorectal cancer. The chain recombines TRBV29-1 with TRBJ2-7; no clear D gene. Sequenced: PBMCs. The CDR3 bases are TGCAGCGTTGAAGACGCACTCCAGGATGGGCAAGGCGAGCAGTACTTC. Its translation: CSVEDALQDGQGEQYF.